The 11 T cell receptor beta chains below come from one sample, sequenced in a study of cytomegalovirus exposure and HLA in healthy donors. PCR employed 60 Vbeta and 13 Jbeta primers. Clones were read by immunoSEQ multiplex PCR, and TCRdb kept only the in-frame ones, dropping some. Here the sample spans roughly 120,000 clones, about 73% being singletons. Source material: PBMCs. The receptors originated from a woman between 35 and 50 years old in good health and CMV-seropositive.

V gene TRBV7-2 combines with J gene TRBJ2-4; 9 bases are shared with TRBD2. Germline values: CDR1 SGHTA, CDR2 FQGNSA. V lost 1 base, J lost 6 bases, and 7 bases stayed unmatched. The CDR3 is made up of 16 amino acids. The CDR3 DNA follows: TGTGCCAGCAGCTTAGAGCCGACTAGCGGAAGAAACATTCAGTACTTC. Its translation is CASSLEPTSGRNIQYF.

This clone was seen once. The J gene is TRBJ2-7, the V gene TRBV30; a weak D match, TRBD1 (6 bases). From germline, CDR1 is GTSNPN and CDR2 SVGIG (reference sequence). The CDR3 contains 13 residues. Trimming took off 5 bases at V and 2 bases at J, with 13 bases between the two ends. CDR3 bases: TGTGCCTGGGCCCAGGGGAACCCCTACGAGCAGTACTTC. Residues: CAWAQGNPYEQYF.

The V call is TRBV28, the J call TRBJ2-1, with a weak D call TRBD2 (5 bases). Germline-derived CDR1 and CDR2 are MDHEN and SYDVKM. The V and J ends lost 7 bases and 0 bases respectively, with 19 bases between them. This CDR3 has 17 residues. CDR3 bases: TGTGCCAGCACCCCTGCGGGCCAGCTTGCCTCCTACAATGAGCAGTTCTTC. Translation: CASTPAGQLASYNEQFF.

The chain carries TRBV28 and TRBJ2-7, with 7 bases matching TRBD1. Trimming at V came to 5 bases and at J to 3 bases, leaving 10 bases not matched to a gene. The CDR3 is 15 residues long. Germline V gene sequence: CDR1 MDHEN, CDR2 SYDVKM. CDR3 nucleotides: TGTGCCAGCAGTGCCACAGGGGCCCGGGGCTACGAGCAGTACTTC. Its translation is CASSATGARGYEQYF. Full variable domain (rest looked up from reference TRBV28 and TRBJ2-7): DVKVTQSSRYLVKRTGEKVFLECVQDMDHENMFWYRQDPGLGLRLIYFSYDVKMKEKGDIPEGYSVSREKKERFSLILESASTNQTSMYLCASSATGARGYEQYFGPGTRLTVT.

A few counts support this clone. This sequence joins TRBV5-4 and TRBJ1-2, with 9 bases that match TRBD1. The ends lost 1 base at V and 8 bases at J; junction bases unmatched: 3. Germline V gene lookup returns CDR1 SGHNT and CDR2 YYREEE (reference sequence). The CDR3 is 13 amino acids. The CDR3 reads CASSLNRGPGYTF. In nucleotides, the CDR3 is TGTGCCAGCAGCTTGAACAGGGGGCCCGGCTACACCTTC.

This clone was counted between two and nine times. The chain uses TRBV28 and TRBJ1-1, with a weak D call TRBD1 (5 bases). V lost 4 bases and J lost 1, with 13 bases in between. Germline CDR1 MDHEN, CDR2 SYDVKM. The CDR3 covers 15 residues. CDR3 sequence reads: CASSSPTATNTEAFF. The CDR3 DNA is TGTGCCAGCAGTTCCCCGACAGCGACGAACACTGAAGCTTTCTTT.

The chain joins TRBV5-4 to TRBJ2-2; unclear D gene. The CDR3 sequence is 14 residues long. The germline V gene has CDR1 SGHNT and CDR2 YYREEE (reference sequence). Trimming stripped 1 base from V and 3 bases from J, with 7 bases between. This CDR3 is CASSLLTHTGELFF. The CDR3 DNA reads TGTGCCAGCAGCTTGTTGACTCACACCGGGGAGCTGTTTTTT.

The J gene is TRBJ2-1, the V gene TRBV6-6, with D uncertain. V was shortened by 0 bases and J by 5 bases, with 8 bases between the two germline ends. The V gene's germline CDR1 is MNHNY and CDR2 SVGAGI (reference sequence). The CDR3 covers 14 residues. This chain's CDR3 is CASSYSHGDNEQFF. CDR3 bases: TGTGCCAGCAGTTACTCTCACGGAGACAATGAGCAGTTCTTC.

The chain couples TRBV30 to TRBJ1-1; the D gene is possibly TRBD1 (6 bases). V dropped 5 bases and J dropped 7 bases, with 20 bases sitting between them. CDR3 size: 14 residues. Germline V gives CDR1 GTSNPN, CDR2 SVGIG (reference sequence). CDR3 sequence (DNA): TGTGCCTGGGGACTTCGGGGGGGCTCCCATGAAGCTTTCTTT. Residues: CAWGLRGGSHEAFF.

This chain joins TRBV28 and TRBJ2-5; D gene unclear. The J call may not be correct, given that the DNA end is closer to TRBJ2-7. The CDR3 is made up of 13 amino acids. Germline CDR1 MDHEN, CDR2 SYDVKM. CDR3 amino acids: CASSLFRDYEQYF. In DNA, the CDR3 is TGTGCCAGCAGTTTATTCCGAGACTACGAGCAGTACTTC.

The chain joins TRBV7-2 to TRBJ1-1; a possible D gene is TRBD1 (5 bases). The CDR3 consists of 13 residues. V dropped 5 bases and J dropped 7 bases, with 14 bases sitting between them. From germline, CDR1 is SGHTA and CDR2 FQGNSA. CDR3 residues: CASSLTAGFEAFF. CDR3 bases: TGTGCCAGCAGCCTTACGGCAGGGTTTGAAGCTTTCTTT.